This T cell receptor beta chain is from a study of blood T cells in healthy people across ages. Broader study findings: Fewer expanded clones and more diversity marked long-lived versus aged donors. The fall in TCR beta diversity per million T cells was roughly linear with age.

This CDR3 comprises 12 residues. Trimming shortened V by 2 bases and J by 0 bases, and 5 bases separated the two germline ends. Germline V gene lookup returns CDR1 SQVTM and CDR2 ANQGSEA. Alongside a J-beta primer mix, a sample-barcoded 5' primer served in a second PCR lasting about 7 to 12 cycles. TCRdb reprocessed the 5' RACE reads with MiXCR, giving one entry per CDR3 protein. The sample holds some 1,000,000 distinct CDR3 sequences, under 30% seen once. This clonotype occurred once. What it binds is not known. This sample also appeared in a second study, on T cells of mothers and their children. That paper notes: The authors found no persistent microchimeric T cell clones.

This clonotype was obtained from a girl aged 2 to 9 in good health. The chain combines TRBV29-1 with TRBJ2-7, with D unclear. Sequenced sample: blood. The CDR3 reads CSVELRSYEQYF. For the CDR3, the DNA is TGCAGCGTTGAACTGCGCTCCTACGAGCAGTACTTC.